This TCR beta chain was obtained from a study of Tregs in tolerant kidney transplant recipients. CD4+CD25+CD127- Tregs, CD4+CD25- non-Tregs, CD4 and CD8 cells were sorted. The V gene lost 2 bases and the J gene lost 2 bases, with 15 bases spanning the gap. CDR1 and CDR2 from the germline V gene are KGHSH and LQKENI. This CDR3 region has 16 residues. Data came from immunoSEQ multiplex PCR; TCRdb stores just in-frame clones and leaves some out. The sample consists of under 300,000 clones, roughly four fifths of them appearing once. With respect to this clone: The antigen is unknown.

Points from the study as a whole: Activated donor B cell expansion appeared to reveal the most relevant donor-specific TCRbeta repertoire. Few patients were studied, so findings need validation in larger groups. No direct test of biological reproducibility was done here.

The chain combines TRBV18 with TRBJ2-5; TRBD2 is a possible D gene (6 bases). Sequenced: CD4+ T cells from blood. The receptor was derived from a human donor in good health. CDR3 residues: CASSPFGRGVQETQYF. In DNA, the CDR3 is TGTGCCAGCTCACCATTCGGGCGGGGAGTACAAGAGACCCAGTACTTC.